This is a list of T cell receptor beta chains from one sample in a study of cytomegalovirus exposure and HLA in healthy donors. The repertoire was sequenced with immunoSEQ multiplex PCR; TCRdb's copy has only in-frame clones and lacks some. The repertoire includes 150,000 or so clones, roughly 79% of them detected once, and 3% to 3.5% sits in the top ten. The sample was PBMCs. The receptors derive from a woman aged 45-65 years in good health and CMV-seropositive. CDR3s include the opening cysteine and the closing phenylalanine or tryptophan. D genes are given only for firm matches. A clone size is listed for some rows: how often the clone was seen (once, few, many), or a class if it is expanded.

j_call: TRBJ1-5; cdr3_length: 16; d_call: .; clone_size: .; v_call: TRBV7-2; cdr3_aa: CASSLGPGGSNQPQHF; cdr3_nt: TGTGCCAGCAGCTTAGGGCCCGGGGGTAGCAATCAGCCCCAGCATTTT
j_call: TRBJ1-4; cdr3_length: 13; d_call: TRBD1; clone_size: .; v_call: TRBV6-1; cdr3_aa: CASSETGDEKLFF; cdr3_nt: TGTGCCAGCAGTGAGACAGGGGATGAAAAACTGTTTTTT
j_call: TRBJ2-5; cdr3_length: 17; d_call: TRBD1; clone_size: .; v_call: TRBV5-6; cdr3_aa: CASSLTLTGGTLETQYF; cdr3_nt: TGTGCCAGCAGCTTGACCCTTACAGGGGGAACGTTAGAGACCCAGTACTTC
j_call: TRBJ2-5; cdr3_length: 15; d_call: .; clone_size: .; v_call: TRBV7-9; cdr3_aa: CASSLFERRRETQYF; cdr3_nt: TGTGCCAGCAGCTTATTCGAGCGGAGGAGGGAGACCCAGTACTTC
j_call: TRBJ2-5; cdr3_length: 15; d_call: TRBD2; clone_size: .; v_call: TRBV7-3; cdr3_aa: CASTETGGRWETQYF; cdr3_nt: TGTGCCAGCACTGAAACTGGCGGGAGATGGGAGACCCAGTACTTC
j_call: TRBJ2-5; cdr3_length: 13; d_call: .; clone_size: few; v_call: TRBV5-1; cdr3_aa: CASSLVGEETQYF; cdr3_nt: TGCGCCAGCAGCTTGGTAGGGGAAGAGACCCAGTACTTC
j_call: TRBJ1-3; cdr3_length: 15; d_call: .; clone_size: .; v_call: TRBV27; cdr3_aa: CASSQAFNSGNTIYF; cdr3_nt: TGTGCCAGCAGCCAAGCCTTTAACTCTGGAAACACCATATATTTT
j_call: TRBJ2-1; cdr3_length: 14; d_call: .; clone_size: .; v_call: TRBV5-1; cdr3_aa: CASSSGVAYNEQFF; cdr3_nt: TGCGCCAGCAGCTCGGGGGTAGCATACAATGAGCAGTTCTTC
j_call: TRBJ2-3; cdr3_length: 15; d_call: .; clone_size: .; v_call: TRBV16; cdr3_aa: CASSQSETGRDTQYF; cdr3_nt: TGTGCCAGCAGCCAATCGGAAACAGGGCGGGATACGCAGTATTTT
j_call: TRBJ2-1; cdr3_length: 14; d_call: TRBD2; clone_size: .; v_call: TRBV11-3; cdr3_aa: CASSVSGGAREQFF; cdr3_nt: TGTGCCAGCAGCGTTAGCGGGGGGGCCAGAGAGCAGTTCTTC
j_call: TRBJ2-2; cdr3_length: 13; d_call: .; clone_size: few; v_call: TRBV5-4; cdr3_aa: CASSPMNTGELFF; cdr3_nt: TGTGCCAGCAGCCCAATGAACACCGGGGAGCTGTTTTTT
j_call: TRBJ2-3; cdr3_length: 15; d_call: TRBD1; clone_size: .; v_call: TRBV6-5; cdr3_aa: CASSGTGGLRDTQYF; cdr3_nt: TGTGCCAGCAGTGGGACAGGGGGTTTGAGAGATACGCAGTATTTT
j_call: TRBJ2-3; cdr3_length: 17; d_call: TRBD2; clone_size: .; v_call: TRBV18; cdr3_aa: CASSPFSSGASADTQYF; cdr3_nt: TGTGCCAGCTCACCCTTTTCTAGCGGGGCTAGCGCAGATACGCAGTATTTT
j_call: TRBJ1-2; cdr3_length: 17; d_call: .; clone_size: .; v_call: TRBV15; cdr3_aa: CATSRDFTGQFNYGYTF; cdr3_nt: TGTGCCACCAGCAGAGACTTCACCGGACAGTTTAACTATGGCTACACCTTC
j_call: TRBJ2-7; cdr3_length: 12; d_call: .; clone_size: .; v_call: TRBV2; cdr3_aa: CASSEDFYEQYF; cdr3_nt: TGTGCCAGCAGTGAGGACTTTTACGAGCAGTACTTC
j_call: TRBJ1-2; cdr3_length: 11; d_call: .; clone_size: .; v_call: TRBV28; cdr3_aa: CASSTNYGYTF; cdr3_nt: TGTGCCAGCAGCACTAACTATGGCTACACCTTC
j_call: TRBJ1-4; cdr3_length: 11; d_call: .; clone_size: .; v_call: TRBV2; cdr3_aa: CASGGGRGIAF; cdr3_nt: TGTGCCAGCGGGGGGGGAAGAGGAATCGCTTTT
j_call: TRBJ2-3; cdr3_length: 16; d_call: .; clone_size: once; v_call: TRBV2; cdr3_aa: CASSETKGVWTDTQYF; cdr3_nt: TGTGCCAGCAGTGAAACGAAGGGGGTCTGGACAGATACGCAGTATTTT
j_call: TRBJ2-5; cdr3_length: 14; d_call: TRBD1; clone_size: .; v_call: TRBV9; cdr3_aa: CASSVAGQGETQYF; cdr3_nt: TGTGCCAGCAGCGTAGCGGGACAGGGAGAGACCCAGTACTTC
j_call: TRBJ2-7; cdr3_length: 15; d_call: TRBD1; clone_size: .; v_call: TRBV19; cdr3_aa: CASSPIQGLPYEQYF; cdr3_nt: TGTGCCAGTAGCCCCATACAGGGGCTTCCCTACGAGCAGTACTTC
j_call: TRBJ2-1; cdr3_length: 13; d_call: .; clone_size: .; v_call: TRBV19; cdr3_aa: CASISIPRNEQFF; cdr3_nt: TGTGCCAGTATTTCGATACCGCGGAATGAGCAGTTCTTC
j_call: TRBJ2-7; cdr3_length: 16; d_call: TRBD2; clone_size: few; v_call: TRBV28; cdr3_aa: CASSLYRGSGSYEQYF; cdr3_nt: TGTGCCAGCAGTTTATATCGCGGGAGCGGATCCTACGAGCAGTACTTC
j_call: TRBJ2-7; cdr3_length: 18; d_call: .; clone_size: few; v_call: TRBV10-3; cdr3_aa: CAISESGQSPGEPYEQYF; cdr3_nt: TGTGCCATCAGTGAGTCAGGCCAGTCCCCCGGGGAGCCCTACGAGCAGTACTTC
j_call: TRBJ2-2; cdr3_length: 16; d_call: TRBD1; clone_size: .; v_call: TRBV11-3; cdr3_aa: CASSRTGAFNTGELFF; cdr3_nt: TGTGCCAGCAGCAGGACAGGGGCCTTCAACACCGGGGAGCTGTTTTTT
j_call: TRBJ2-7; cdr3_length: 13; d_call: .; clone_size: few; v_call: TRBV2; cdr3_aa: CASTKAGGYEQYF; cdr3_nt: TGTGCCAGTACGAAGGCAGGGGGGTACGAGCAGTACTTC
j_call: TRBJ2-1; cdr3_length: 13; d_call: .; clone_size: .; v_call: TRBV29-1; cdr3_aa: CSVSAGSNNEQFF; cdr3_nt: TGCAGCGTTTCCGCAGGGTCAAACAATGAGCAGTTCTTC
j_call: TRBJ1-5; cdr3_length: 15; d_call: TRBD1; clone_size: .; v_call: TRBV2; cdr3_aa: CASTYGTGGGQPQHF; cdr3_nt: TGTGCCAGCACCTATGGGACAGGGGGTGGACAGCCCCAGCATTTT
j_call: TRBJ2-3; cdr3_length: 12; d_call: .; clone_size: .; v_call: TRBV2; cdr3_aa: CASGPSTDTQYF; cdr3_nt: TGTGCCAGCGGGCCCAGCACAGATACGCAGTATTTT
j_call: TRBJ1-2; cdr3_length: 14; d_call: .; clone_size: .; v_call: TRBV6-5; cdr3_aa: CASRSRESYGGYTF; cdr3_nt: TGTGCCAGCAGGTCTCGGGAGTCTTATGGTGGCTACACCTTC
j_call: TRBJ2-3; cdr3_length: 13; d_call: .; clone_size: .; v_call: TRBV25-1; cdr3_aa: CASSAGRGDTQYF; cdr3_nt: TGTGCCAGCAGTGCTGGAAGGGGAGATACGCAGTATTTT
j_call: TRBJ1-2; cdr3_length: 16; d_call: TRBD1; clone_size: .; v_call: TRBV5-8; cdr3_aa: CASSLDPDRVGYGYTF; cdr3_nt: TGTGCCAGCAGCTTGGACCCCGACAGGGTCGGATATGGCTACACCTTC
j_call: TRBJ1-1; cdr3_length: 13; d_call: .; clone_size: .; v_call: TRBV10-2; cdr3_aa: CASTLTENTEAFF; cdr3_nt: TGCGCCAGCACCTTGACTGAGAACACTGAAGCTTTCTTT
j_call: TRBJ1-6; cdr3_length: 15; d_call: TRBD1; clone_size: .; v_call: TRBV30; cdr3_aa: CAWHAWDSVNSPLHF; cdr3_nt: TGTGCCTGGCATGCATGGGACAGCGTCAATTCACCCCTCCACTTT
j_call: TRBJ1-4; cdr3_length: 15; d_call: .; clone_size: .; v_call: TRBV7-2; cdr3_aa: CASSPRRSSNEKLFF; cdr3_nt: TGTGCCAGCAGTCCAAGGAGGTCCTCTAATGAAAAACTGTTTTTT
j_call: TRBJ1-1; cdr3_length: 11; d_call: .; clone_size: .; v_call: TRBV20-1; cdr3_aa: CRGGRGTEAFF; cdr3_nt: TGCAGAGGAGGGAGGGGCACTGAAGCTTTCTTT
j_call: TRBJ2-5; cdr3_length: 15; d_call: .; clone_size: .; v_call: TRBV7-8; cdr3_aa: CASSLSSGVRETQYF; cdr3_nt: TGTGCCAGCAGCTTAAGTTCAGGGGTGCGAGAGACCCAGTACTTC
j_call: TRBJ2-6; cdr3_length: 13; d_call: .; clone_size: .; v_call: TRBV2; cdr3_aa: CAAGVSGANVLTF; cdr3_nt: TGTGCCGCAGGGGTGTCTGGGGCCAACGTCCTGACTTTC
j_call: TRBJ2-7; cdr3_length: 14; d_call: .; clone_size: few; v_call: TRBV2; cdr3_aa: CASGRGGGSYEQYF; cdr3_nt: TGTGCCAGCGGACGGGGTGGAGGCTCCTACGAGCAGTACTTC
j_call: TRBJ2-1; cdr3_length: 16; d_call: TRBD2; clone_size: .; v_call: TRBV10-3; cdr3_aa: CAIRKYTSGSVDEQFF; cdr3_nt: TGTGCCATCAGGAAATATACTAGCGGGAGTGTCGATGAGCAGTTCTTC
j_call: TRBJ1-6; cdr3_length: 16; d_call: .; clone_size: .; v_call: TRBV7-2; cdr3_aa: CASSLGGSSYNSPLHF; cdr3_nt: TGCGCCAGCAGCTTAGGCGGGAGCTCCTATAATTCACCCCTCCACTTT
j_call: TRBJ1-2; cdr3_length: 14; d_call: .; clone_size: once; v_call: TRBV30; cdr3_aa: CAWSVLGRGGGYTF; cdr3_nt: TGTGCCTGGAGTGTACTGGGGCGTGGAGGGGGCTACACCTTC
j_call: TRBJ2-7; cdr3_length: 19; d_call: TRBD1; clone_size: .; v_call: TRBV5-4; cdr3_aa: CASSPGTGNNGASSHEQYF; cdr3_nt: TGTGCCAGCAGCCCTGGGACAGGGAATAATGGGGCTAGTTCCCACGAGCAGTACTTC
j_call: TRBJ2-3; cdr3_length: 20; d_call: TRBD2; clone_size: .; v_call: TRBV4-1; cdr3_aa: CASSQEGLAGGWGRTDTQYF; cdr3_nt: TGCGCCAGCAGCCAAGAGGGACTAGCGGGAGGCTGGGGCAGAACAGATACGCAGTATTTT
j_call: TRBJ1-6; cdr3_length: 15; d_call: TRBD1; clone_size: .; v_call: TRBV11-2; cdr3_aa: CASSLVGTGRSPLHF; cdr3_nt: TGTGCCAGCAGCTTAGTGGGGACAGGGAGATCACCCCTCCACTTT
j_call: TRBJ2-3; cdr3_length: 14; d_call: .; clone_size: .; v_call: TRBV4-3; cdr3_aa: CASSHRQYTDTQYF; cdr3_nt: TGCGCCAGCAGCCATAGACAGTACACAGATACGCAGTATTTT
j_call: TRBJ1-1; cdr3_length: 13; d_call: .; clone_size: .; v_call: TRBV5-1; cdr3_aa: CASSSQGNTEAFF; cdr3_nt: TGCGCCAGCAGCTCACAGGGGAACACTGAAGCTTTCTTT
j_call: TRBJ1-4; cdr3_length: 15; d_call: .; clone_size: .; v_call: TRBV28; cdr3_aa: CASGENLGAREKLFF; cdr3_nt: TGTGCCAGCGGGGAGAATCTGGGGGCACGTGAAAAACTGTTTTTT